Listed below are T cell receptor beta chains from one sample, sequenced in a study of blood T cell repertoires in COVID-19. Sequencing used immunoSEQ multiplex PCR; TCRdb keeps in-frame clones, though not all of them. The sample lists approximately 230,000 clones, approximately 80% occurring once. The specimen was peripheral blood. The receptors originated from a man under 40 with active or convalescent COVID-19. Both conserved end residues are part of each CDR3. D genes are given only for firm matches. Clone size is not always given. Where it is, it says once, few, many or a class for expanded clones.

j_call,v_call,clone_size,d_call,cdr3_aa,cdr3_nt
TRBJ1-1,TRBV6-6,.,.,CASSYDGKAFF,TGTGCCAGCAGCTATGACGGGAAAGCTTTCTTT
TRBJ1-2,TRBV6-5,.,.,CASLEIDTPVYGYTF,TGTGCCAGCCTTGAAATCGACACACCAGTCTATGGCTACACCTTC
TRBJ2-5,TRBV5-1,.,TRBD1,CASSPGTGGETQYF,TGCGCCAGCAGCCCCGGGACAGGGGGAGAGACCCAGTACTTC
TRBJ2-7,TRBV11-2,once,TRBD1,CASSSKRTGVYEQYF,TGTGCCAGCAGCTCGAAGAGGACAGGAGTCTACGAGCAGTACTTC
TRBJ1-1,TRBV4-1,.,.,CASSHPRENTEAFF,TGCGCCAGCAGCCACCCCAGGGAGAACACTGAAGCTTTCTTT
TRBJ1-4,TRBV4-1,.,TRBD1,CASSQRDREIEKLFF,TGCGCCAGCAGCCAGCGGGACAGGGAAATCGAAAAACTGTTTTTT
TRBJ1-3,TRBV7-2,.,.,CASSWRDLGNTIYF,TGTGCCAGCAGCTGGCGGGACCTGGGAAACACCATATATTTT
TRBJ1-1,TRBV11-2,.,.,CASSRWTAAMNTEAFF,TGTGCCAGCAGCCGCTGGACAGCCGCCATGAACACTGAAGCTTTCTTT
TRBJ1-5,TRBV2,.,.,CASSGGLTGASNQPQHF,TGTGCCAGCAGCGGGGGGTTAACGGGGGCGAGCAATCAGCCCCAGCATTTT
TRBJ1-2,TRBV27,once,.,CASSLSTRTSTGYTF,TGTGCCAGCAGTTTATCGACGAGGACAAGCACTGGCTACACCTTC
TRBJ2-7,TRBV6-1,few,TRBD1,CASSDVAGGRYEQYF,TGTGCCAGCAGTGATGTGGCAGGGGGTAGGTACGAGCAGTACTTC
TRBJ2-3,TRBV7-6,.,TRBD1,CASSFQGATDTQYF,TGTGCCAGCAGCTTCCAGGGGGCAACAGATACGCAGTATTTT